The clone carrying this T cell receptor beta chain has a count of ten or more. The target antigen is unknown. The data derive from a study of T cell repertoires in cytomegalovirus infection. Turning to the study itself: As its CMV epitopes, the study selected recently identified HLA-C-restricted and well-studied HLA-B-restricted targets. From public TCR beta signatures came an indication of both CMV infection and matching HLA type.

Study-level points and caveats: HLA-C-restricted, CMV-specific TCR beta clonotypes were dominant ex vivo. People with CMV and the relevant HLA were identified by cumulative public TCR beta family frequency.

The CDR3 spans 18 residues. J lost 5 bases, V lost 5 bases, and 17 bases had no gene match. The germline V gene encodes CDR1 SGHTA and CDR2 FQGNSA. TCRdb itself ran the reads through MiXCR, one entry per CDR3 protein. The table includes about 700,000 distinct CDR3 sequences, roughly 33% detected once. This TCR came from a human donor in good health (CMV status not recorded). Some clones in this sample may be carry-over from other donors' samples. This chain joins TRBV7-2 and TRBJ1-1; 10 nucleotides agree with TRBD1. The starting material was cultured PBMCs, obtained from culture after CMV antigen stimulation. CDR3 DNA sequence: TGTGCCAGCAGCACGCCCGGGACAGGGGAACACAGTCGAACTGAAGCTTTCTTT. It is translated as CASSTPGTGEHSRTEAFF. Filled out from reference TRBV7-2 and TRBJ1-1, the complete variable domain reads GAGVSQSPSNKVTEKGKDVELRCDPISGHTALYWYRQSLGQGLEFLIYFQGNSAPDKSGLPSDRFSAERTGGSVSTLTIQRTQQEDSAVYLCASSTPGTGEHSRTEAFFGQGTRLTVV.